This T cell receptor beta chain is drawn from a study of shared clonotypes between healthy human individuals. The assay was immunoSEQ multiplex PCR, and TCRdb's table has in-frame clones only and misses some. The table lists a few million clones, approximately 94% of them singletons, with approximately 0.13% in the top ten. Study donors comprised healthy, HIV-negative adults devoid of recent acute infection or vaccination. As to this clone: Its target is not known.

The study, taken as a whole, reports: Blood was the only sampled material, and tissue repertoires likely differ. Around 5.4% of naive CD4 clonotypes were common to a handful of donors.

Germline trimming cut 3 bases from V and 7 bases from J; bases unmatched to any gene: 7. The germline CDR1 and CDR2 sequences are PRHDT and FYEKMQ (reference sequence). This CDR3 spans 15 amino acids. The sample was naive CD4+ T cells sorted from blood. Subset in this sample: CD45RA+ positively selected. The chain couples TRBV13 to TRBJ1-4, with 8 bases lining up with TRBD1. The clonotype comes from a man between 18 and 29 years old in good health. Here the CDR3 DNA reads TGTGCCAGCAGCTTTAAATCAACAGGGGGTGAAAAACTGTTTTTT. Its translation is CASSFKSTGGEKLFF.